Presented here are 25 T cell receptor beta chains from one specimen sequenced in a study of T cells after yellow fever vaccination. Each CDR3 protein is one row after TCRdb ran MiXCR on the 5' RACE reads. Of 350,000 or so distinct CDR3 sequences in the sample, 8% to 9.5% are singletons; the top ten hold about 16%. The material sequenced was PBMCs, taken around 45 days after the first yellow fever vaccination. Every receptor here comes from a man between 18 and 35 years old who received the YFV17D yellow fever vaccine.

The chain employs TRBV15 and TRBJ2-3; 9 bases line up with TRBD2. J was trimmed by 6 bases and V by 1 base; bases with no gene match: 2. The germline CDR1 and CDR2 sequences are LNHNV and YYDKDF (reference sequence). This CDR3 spans 14 amino acids. CDR3 residues: CATSRVAGDDTQYF. For the CDR3, the DNA is TGTGCCACCAGCAGAGTAGCGGGGGATGATACGCAGTATTTT.

This clonotype has a count of ten or more. The chain joins TRBV4-3 to TRBJ1-6, with TRBD1 as a possible D gene (5 bases). This CDR3 comprises 15 residues. Germline lookup yields CDR1 LGHNA and CDR2 YSLEER. V lost 0 bases to trimming and J lost 7 bases, with 10 bases between them. CDR3 region: CASSQDWDQNSPLHF. The CDR3 DNA reads as TGCGCCAGCAGCCAAGACTGGGACCAAAATTCACCCCTCCACTTT.

The rearrangement uses TRBV19 and TRBJ1-1, with D maybe TRBD1 (6 bases). The CDR3 covers 13 residues. The germline V gene encodes CDR1 LNHDA and CDR2 SQIVND (reference sequence). V was clipped by 6 bases and J by 7 bases, with 15 bases between them. The CDR3 nucleotides read TGTGCCAGTAGGAGGGGTCTACAGGGTGAAGCTTTCTTT. It encodes CASRRGLQGEAFF.

The chain couples TRBV12-3 or TRBV12-4 to TRBJ2-7, with D tentatively TRBD1 (6 bases). The CDR3 runs 14 residues. V dropped 5 bases and J dropped 5 bases, with 16 bases sitting between them. CDR3 DNA: TGTGCCAGCAGTCACACAGGGACGCGGGACGAGCAGTACTTC. Protein sequence: CASSHTGTRDEQYF.

This clonotype was found many times. V usage is TRBV20-1 and J usage is TRBJ2-4, with D possibly being TRBD2 (6 bases). V was pared by 0 bases and J by 3 bases, with 12 bases between. The CDR3 length is 15 residues. Germline-derived CDR1 and CDR2 are DFQATT and SNEGSKA (reference sequence). The CDR3 nucleotides read TGCAGTGCTAGAGATCCCCGGGGAGGCAAAAACATTCAGTACTTC. It encodes CSARDPRGGKNIQYF.

This clonotype was seen a few times. The CDR3 is CASSSLQGRDTQYF. CDR3 sequence (DNA): TGTGCCAGCAGCTCCCTGCAGGGACGAGATACGCAGTATTTT. The rearrangement links TRBV7-2 to TRBJ2-3, with D possibly being TRBD1 or TRBD2 (5 bases each). Germline values: CDR1 SGHTA, CDR2 FQGNSA. The germline V and J ends were trimmed by 4 bases and 5 bases, with 13 bases remaining between them. There are 14 residues in the CDR3.

The rearrangement links TRBV9 to TRBJ2-3, with TRBD1 matching 7 bases. CDR1 is SGDLS and CDR2 is YYNGEE in the germline V gene. The length of the CDR3 is 16 residues. J gave up 4 bases and V 4 bases, and 12 bases lay outside the gene matches. CDR3: CASSREGQPPSDTQYF. For the CDR3, the DNA is TGTGCCAGCAGCCGAGAGGGACAGCCACCTTCAGATACGCAGTATTTT.

Concerning this clonotype: Given a much more abundant clone one base away, this may be a read error. This chain joins TRBV5-1 and TRBJ2-3, with D perhaps matching TRBD2 (7 bases). CDR3 size: 17 residues. Germline values: CDR1 SGHRS, CDR2 YFSETQ. As DNA, the CDR3 is TGCGCCAGCCGGGCGGAGGGGGGGCCCAGAAGCGCAGATATGCAGTATTTT. This encodes CASRAEGGPRSADMQYF.

This CDR3 is CAHGLEQYV. In DNA, the CDR3 is TGTGCCCACGGGCTCGAGCAGTACGTC. The chain links TRBV10-3 to TRBJ2-7; D unclear. The germline V gene encodes CDR1 ENHRY and CDR2 SYGVKD. V was cut by 11 bases and J by 6 bases, with 8 bases left in between. This CDR3 comprises 9 residues.

This clonotype was seen only a few times. V gene TRBV27 combines with J gene TRBJ2-7; D remains unclear. CDR3 length equals 14 residues. V lost 2 bases and J 0 bases, leaving 8 bases between the germline ends. Germline values: CDR1 MNHEY, CDR2 SMNVEV (reference sequence). CDR3 bases: TGTGCCAGCAGTTTAGGGTTCGGCTCCTACGAGCAGTACTTC. This translates into CASSLGFGSYEQYF.

This chain joins TRBV18 and TRBJ2-7; TRBD1 agrees at 9 bases. Trimming at V came to 2 bases and at J to 5 bases, leaving 10 bases not matched to a gene. The CDR3 extends over 16 amino acids. Germline V CDR1 and CDR2: KGHSH, LQKENI. The CDR3 loop reads CASSPIDRGLVHEQYF. CDR3 DNA: TGTGCCAGCTCACCAATAGACAGGGGGTTAGTGCACGAGCAGTACTTC.

This clonotype came up a few times. V is TRBV10-3 and J is TRBJ2-7, with D possibly being TRBD1 (6 bases). This CDR3 contains 13 residues. Trimming shortened V by 2 bases and J by 2 bases, and 7 bases separated the two germline ends. CDR1 is ENHRY, CDR2 SYGVKD, per germline. In DNA form, the CDR3 reads TGTGCCATCAGTGAGGGACAGACCTACGAGCAGTACTTC. The encoded protein is CAISEGQTYEQYF.

This clonotype was seen more than once but under ten times. The rearrangement joins TRBV7-9 to TRBJ2-7; D remains ambiguous. With 1 base removed from V and 4 bases from J, the gap between germline ends came to 11 bases. The germline gives CDR1 SEHNR, CDR2 FQNEAQ (reference sequence). The CDR3 sequence is 14 residues long. For the CDR3, the DNA is TGTGCCAGCAGCTTAGTTGGACGGAATTACGAGCAGTACTTC. Protein: CASSLVGRNYEQYF.

This clonotype was seen more than once but under ten times. The genes are TRBV7-8 and TRBJ2-7; D gene ambiguous. V dropped 10 bases and J dropped 2 bases, with 12 bases sitting between them. The CDR3 sequence is 12 residues long. Germline CDR1 reads SGHVS; CDR2 reads FQNEAQ. The DNA for the CDR3 is TGTGCCACCATGACGGCAACCTACGAGCAGTACTTC. Amino acids: CATMTATYEQYF.

Ten or more counts support this clonotype. The V call is TRBV12-3 or TRBV12-4, the J call TRBJ2-1; D tentatively fits TRBD1 or TRBD2 (5 bases each). Trimming pared 7 bases from V and 1 base from J, leaving 11 bases between. There are 14 residues in the CDR3. CDR3: CASTRRTSYNEQFF. In DNA form, the CDR3 reads TGTGCCAGCACCCGGAGGACATCCTACAATGAGCAGTTCTTC.

This chain links TRBV28 with TRBJ1-2; TRBD1 is a possible D gene (6 bases). The CDR3 has 14 amino acids. In germline, CDR1 is MDHEN, CDR2 SYDVKM. The ends were cut back, 6 bases at V and 2 bases at J, with 13 bases in the middle. The CDR3 loop is CASSRRGANYGYTF. The CDR3 DNA sequence: TGTGCCAGCAGCCGACGGGGGGCGAACTATGGCTACACCTTC.

The chain employs TRBV30 and TRBJ2-3, with TRBD2 identical over 8 bases. This CDR3 contains 15 residues. The V gene's germline CDR1 is GTSNPN and CDR2 SVGIG (reference sequence). V trimming: 3 bases; J trimming: 2 bases; junction bases outside the gene matches: 7. CDR3 sequence: CAWRGSGVFTDTQYF. The CDR3 coding sequence is TGTGCCTGGAGAGGTAGCGGGGTTTTCACAGATACGCAGTATTTT.

In this sample, this clonotype turned up a few times. The chain couples TRBV7-9 to TRBJ2-1; D unresolved. Germline-derived CDR1 and CDR2 are SEHNR and FQNEAQ (reference sequence). The CDR3 length is 14 residues. V gave up 1 base and J gave up 4 bases, with 8 bases separating them. Written as DNA, the CDR3 is TGTGCCAGCAGCTTAGTCACCCCTTACAATGAGCAGTTCTTC. It codes for CASSLVTPYNEQFF.

This chain connects TRBV18 to TRBJ2-7; 12 bases agree with TRBD1. J gave up 4 bases and V 0 bases, and 7 bases lay outside the gene matches. This CDR3 comprises 17 residues. CDR1 and CDR2 from the germline V gene are KGHSH and LQKENI. The CDR3 coding sequence is TGTGCCAGCTCACCACCGGGTGCGGGACAGGGGGCGTACGAGCAGTACTTC. This gives the protein CASSPPGAGQGAYEQYF.

The V gene is TRBV10-3, the J gene TRBJ2-3, with 7 bases fitting TRBD2. Germline CDR1 is ENHRY and CDR2 is SYGVKD. The CDR3 totals 14 residues. V lost 10 bases, J lost 4 bases, and 11 bases stayed unmatched. The CDR3 is CATSTSWGADTQYF. The CDR3 DNA sequence: TGTGCCACCTCGACTAGCTGGGGAGCAGATACGCAGTATTTT.

This chain joins TRBV6-5 and TRBJ2-1; D gene uncertain. Looked up from germline, CDR1 is MNHEY and CDR2 is SVGAGI. This CDR3 contains 13 residues. The germline V and J ends were trimmed by 2 bases and 2 bases, with 4 bases remaining between them. CDR3 bases: TGTGCCAGCAGTTACAGTCCCTACAATGAGCAGTTCTTC. It translates to CASSYSPYNEQFF.

This clonotype was picked up a small number of times. The CDR3 region is CSARVRGQITYEQYV. DNA of the CDR3: TGCAGTGCTAGAGTGCGGGGGCAGATTACCTACGAGCAGTACGTC. The chain has TRBV20-1 and TRBJ2-7, with D possibly matching TRBD2 (7 bases). V gave up 1 base and J gave up 2 bases, with 15 bases separating them. The CDR3 consists of 15 residues. CDR1 DFQATT and CDR2 SNEGSKA come from the germline V gene (reference sequence).

This clonotype is a singleton in its sample. Just one base apart from a much larger clone, this may be a read error. CDR3 bases: TGTTCCAGCAGCTTAGGCGTAAACCGGGACTACCAAAACATTCAGTACTTC. Translated, it gives CSSSLGVNRDYQNIQYF. The chain uses TRBV7-2 and TRBJ2-4; 7 bases match TRBD2. This CDR3 is built from 17 residues. Germline CDR1 reads SGHTA; CDR2 reads FQGNSA.

This clonotype was observed many times. The chain is built from TRBV27 and TRBJ2-7; 9 bases are shared with TRBD2. Trimming took 10 bases from V and 7 from J; bases not matched to a gene: 20. The CDR3 runs to 16 residues. The germline V gene encodes CDR1 MNHEY and CDR2 SMNVEV (reference sequence). CDR3 DNA sequence: TGTGCCACCACGGCGGGGGGGCCCAGCGGTTACGAAGAGCAGTACTTC. Its protein product is CATTAGGPSGYEEQYF.

This chain joins TRBV7-8 and TRBJ1-2; D gene unclear. The CDR3 has 13 amino acids. The V gene lost 6 bases and the J gene lost 4 bases, with 12 bases spanning the gap. CDR1 is SGHVS and CDR2 is FQNEAQ in the germline V gene. The CDR3 region is CASSWGFGYGYTF. CDR3 nucleotides: TGTGCCAGCAGTTGGGGATTCGGCTATGGCTACACCTTC.